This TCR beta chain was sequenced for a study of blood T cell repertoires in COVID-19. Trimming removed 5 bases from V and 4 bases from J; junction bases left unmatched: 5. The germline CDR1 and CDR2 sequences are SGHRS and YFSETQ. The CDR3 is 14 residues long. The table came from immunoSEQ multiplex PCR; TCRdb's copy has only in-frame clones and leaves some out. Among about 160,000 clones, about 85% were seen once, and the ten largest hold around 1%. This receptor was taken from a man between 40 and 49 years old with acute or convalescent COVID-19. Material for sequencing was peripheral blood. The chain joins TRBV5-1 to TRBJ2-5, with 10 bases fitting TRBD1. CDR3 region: CASRVTGGAETQYF. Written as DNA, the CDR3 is TGCGCCAGCAGAGTGACAGGGGGCGCAGAGACCCAGTACTTC.